This TCR beta chain is from a study of T cell clonality in common variable immunodeficiency. Study-wide results and limits: Common variable immunodeficiency TCR beta sequences reportedly had fewer deletions and N-nucleotide insertions.

This clone was recorded at least ten times. Its antigen is as yet unknown. Heparinized whole blood, 5 to 8 ml, came from each donor. Control and CVID samples contributed equal amounts of genomic DNA. Libraries were prepared by immunoSEQ multiplex PCR; TCRdb keeps only in-frame clonotypes and omits some of them. There are tens of thousands of clones in the sample, none observed a single time. This TCR was recovered from a person aged 18 to 70 in good health. The sample comprised peripheral blood mononuclear cells.

CDR3 DNA (partial): TGTGCCACTACCCAACCGGGACAGGGACACTATGGC. It is translated as CATTQPGQGHYG. The entire CDR3 reads CATTQPGQGHYGYTF. The V and J genes are TRBV19 and TRBJ1-2, with 9 bases lining up with TRBD1. The read falls 3 residues short of the CDR3 end, and the missing part is taken from the germline J gene. This CDR3 spans 15 amino acids. With V trimmed by 10 bases and J by 3 bases, 12 bases remained unmatched. The germline V gene encodes CDR1 LNHDA and CDR2 SQIVND (reference sequence).